The 13 T cell receptor beta chains below were found in one sample sequenced in a study of spatial heterogeneity in lung cancer. MiXCR, applied by TCRdb to the 5' RACE reads, yields one record per CDR3 protein. In the table there are 20,000 or so distinct CDR3 sequences, roughly 6% of which are singletons. Time point in this sample: sample taken at primary tumor resection. Study-wide results and limits: Tumor mutation count correlated with how many alpha and beta TCRs expanded intratumorally.

Their cognate antigens are unknown. This specimen consisted of lung tumor tissue, obtained at surgery. The source of these receptors is a female donor with early-stage non-small cell lung cancer.

This clonotype was recorded at least ten times. V usage is TRBV19 and J usage is TRBJ1-6, with 7 bases identical to TRBD1. The CDR3 loop spans 14 amino acids. Germline-derived CDR1 and CDR2 are LNHDA and SQIVND (reference sequence). The junction had 1 base not matched to a gene; V was cut back by 4 bases and J by 4 bases. The CDR3 spells CASSNRGYNSPLHF. In DNA, the CDR3 is TGTGCCAGTAGTAACAGGGGTTATAATTCACCCCTCCACTTT.

In its sample, this clonotype was seen many times. This rearrangement joins TRBV6-2 or TRBV6-3 to TRBJ1-5; TRBD1 agrees at 9 bases. J was trimmed by 3 bases and V by 6 bases; bases with no gene match: 9. This CDR3 has 16 residues. Germline assignment: CDR1 MNHEY and CDR2 SVGEGT. CDR3 residues: CASSASDRGDNQPQHF. DNA for the CDR3: TGTGCCAGCAGCGCCTCGGACAGGGGAGACAATCAGCCCCAGCATTTT.

Ten or more counts support this clonotype. The chain couples TRBV9 to TRBJ2-1, with 7 bases aligning to TRBD2. CDR1 is SGDLS and CDR2 is YYNGEE in the germline V gene. V trimming: 3 bases; J trimming: 4 bases; junction bases outside the gene matches: 10. CDR3 length equals 16 residues. The CDR3 reads CASSDARGGLYNEQFF. The DNA of the CDR3 is TGTGCCAGCAGCGACGCACGGGGAGGGCTATACAATGAGCAGTTCTTC.

This clonotype was detected ten times or more. The rearrangement uses TRBV24-1 and TRBJ2-1, with D unresolved. CDR1 and CDR2 (germline): KGHDR, SFDVKD. Trimming took off 4 bases at V and 7 bases at J, with 13 bases between the two ends. This CDR3 is 14 amino acids long. In nucleotides, the CDR3 is TGTGCCACCAGTGACCGGAAAATGTCAAATGAGCAGTTCTTC. Encoded protein: CATSDRKMSNEQFF.

This clonotype was seen many times. The chain couples TRBV19 to TRBJ2-1; 7 bases map to TRBD1. Per germline, CDR1 LNHDA and CDR2 SQIVND (reference sequence). This CDR3 spans 14 amino acids. Trimming at V came to 6 bases and at J to 7 bases, leaving 9 bases not matched to a gene. The CDR3 region is CASSGQAIGNEQFF. The CDR3 nucleotides read TGTGCCAGTAGCGGACAGGCAATAGGAAATGAGCAGTTCTTC.

This clonotype was found many times. The chain uses TRBV5-4 and TRBJ2-6; 7 nucleotides line up with TRBD1. Unmatched junction bases numbered 8, after V lost 5 bases and J lost 0 bases. CDR3 length: 17 residues. Germline V gene data show CDR1 as SGHNT and CDR2 as YYREEE (reference sequence). This CDR3 is CASSSPQGYSGANVLTF. The CDR3 bases are TGTGCCAGCAGTTCTCCACAGGGGTACTCTGGGGCCAACGTCCTGACTTTC.

Sample share makes this clonotype medium-sized. The chain joins TRBV7-8 to TRBJ1-5; tentatively, D is TRBD1 (6 bases). CDR1 SGHVS and CDR2 FQNEAQ come from the germline V gene. This CDR3 region has 15 residues. Trimming left V 5 bases short and J 6 bases short, with 17 bases between. In DNA, the CDR3 is TGTGCCAGCAGCCCTAACCGGGGGCCTAGTCAGCCCCAGCATTTT. This sequence encodes CASSPNRGPSQPQHF.

This clonotype was observed at least ten times. V gene TRBV6-5 combines with J gene TRBJ2-7, with 10 nucleotides matching TRBD1. From germline, CDR1 is MNHEY and CDR2 SVGAGI. The CDR3 runs to 15 residues. V shed 6 bases and J 3 bases; nucleotides not matched to a gene: 8. The CDR3 region has the DNA TGTGCCAGCAGACGCTTTGGGACAGGGGACTACGAGCAGTACTTC. Amino acid sequence: CASRRFGTGDYEQYF.

Points on this clonotype: This may stem from a read error, because a much larger clone lies one nucleotide away. This chain joins TRBV28 and TRBJ2-7; 9 nucleotides match TRBD1. The germline V gene encodes CDR1 MDHEN and CDR2 SYDVKM. The J segment lost 3 bases and the V segment lost 3 bases, leaving 6 bases of the junction unmatched. The CDR3 contains 15 residues. The CDR3 bases are TGTGCCAGCAGTTTTGACGGGACAGGGATCTACGAGCAGTACTTC. As protein: CASSFDGTGIYEQYF.

This chain's CDR3 is CASSWPGQPQHF. Here the CDR3 DNA reads TGTGCCAGCAGCTGGCCTGGGCAGCCCCAGCATTTT. The J gene is TRBJ1-5, the V gene TRBV7-9, with D unresolved. The CDR3 is made up of 12 amino acids. Trimming cost V 4 bases and J 7 bases, with 8 bases left between them. Germline values: CDR1 SEHNR, CDR2 FQNEAQ (reference sequence). The entire variable domain, with the rest obtained from reference TRBV7-9 and TRBJ1-5, is as follows: DTGVSQNPRHKITKRGQNVTFRCDPISEHNRLYWYRQTLGQGPEFLTYFQNEAQLEKSRLLSDRFSAERPKGSFSTLEIQRTEQGDSAMYLCASSWPGQPQHFGDGTRLSIL.

In its sample, this clonotype ranks as medium-sized (0.01 to 0.1%). This chain uses TRBV20-1 with TRBJ2-1; D is perhaps TRBD2 (5 bases). CDR1 DFQATT and CDR2 SNEGSKA come from the germline V gene (reference sequence). The ends were cut back, 3 bases at V and 6 bases at J, with 18 bases in the middle. This CDR3 has 15 residues. The CDR3 region is CSASWETGNFNEQFF. The CDR3 DNA sequence: TGCAGTGCTAGTTGGGAGACGGGGAATTTCAATGAGCAGTTCTTC.

This clonotype was picked up many times. This chain uses TRBV12-3 or TRBV12-4 with TRBJ1-5; D ambiguous. V was pared by 1 base and J by 11 bases, with 12 bases between. This CDR3 region has 13 residues. CDR3 residues: CASSLGSSLAQHF. CDR3 sequence (DNA): TGTGCCAGCAGTTTAGGTTCGTCTTTGGCCCAGCATTTT.

This clonotype was seen at least ten times. The chain recombines TRBV25-1 with TRBJ2-2; D is ambiguous. Germline V gene lookup returns CDR1 MGHDK and CDR2 SYGVNS. The V and J ends lost 9 bases and 5 bases respectively, with 10 bases between them. There are 12 residues in the CDR3. The CDR3 nucleotides are TGTGCCAGTCAGTTAGAGACCGGGGAGCTGTTTTTT. Encoded protein: CASQLETGELFF.